Listed below are T cell receptor beta chains from one sample, sequenced in a study of human T cells and chemical hapten exposure. One entry per CDR3 protein, called by TCRdb with MiXCR from the RACE reads. The top ten hold 3% to 3.5% of the sample, which has roughly 120,000 distinct CDR3 sequences, less than 10% seen once. This specimen consisted of whole blood, obtained in connection with sensitization to the hapten diphenylcyclopropenone (DPC). The receptors stem from a woman aged 40 to 50 with alopecia areata. Some clones in this sample may be carry-over from other donors' samples. Both conserved end residues are part of each CDR3. The D gene is left open where the match is weak. Rows may omit the clone size; those that give it use once, few, many or a size class.

clone size,V gene,CDR3 length,J gene,D gene,CDR3 DNA,CDR3 protein
-,TRBV29-1,14,TRBJ2-5,-,TGCAGCGGTTCCCCATGGGAAGGGCAAGAGACCCAGTACTTC,CSGSPWEGQETQYF
-,TRBV29-1,14,TRBJ2-3,-,TGCAGCGTCGCGATAACGGGACGGAGAGATACGCAGTATTTT,CSVAITGRRDTQYF
few,TRBV28,13,TRBJ1-2,-,TGTGCCAGCAGCCCCGCAGATAACTATGGCTACACCTTC,CASSPADNYGYTF
few,TRBV2,15,TRBJ2-3,-,TGTGCCAGCACCTTATTAGGGACCTCCACAGATACGCAGTATTTT,CASTLLGTSTDTQYF
many,TRBV5-4,12,TRBJ2-2,TRBD1,TGTGCCAGCAGCACAGGGGGCGGGGAGCTGTTTTTT,CASSTGGGELFF
few,TRBV5-1,16,TRBJ2-3,-,TGCGCCAGCAGCCCCCTTGACGGGGTCGGCACAGATACGCAGTATTTT,CASSPLDGVGTDTQYF
many,TRBV12-3/TRBV12-4,13,TRBJ1-4,-,TGTGCCAGCAGGCAAGGGACTAATGAAAAACTGTTTTTT,CASRQGTNEKLFF
few,TRBV5-1,14,TRBJ1-4,-,TGCGCCAGCAGCTTGGGAACAGGGATTGAAAAACTGTTTTTT,CASSLGTGIEKLFF
many,TRBV7-8,14,TRBJ2-1,TRBD2,TGTGCCAGCAGCTTCGCGGGGGGGCCCAATGAGCAGTTCTTC,CASSFAGGPNEQFF
-,TRBV14,13,TRBJ2-3,-,TGTGCCAGCAGCCCCCCACCCACAGATACGCAGTATTTT,CASSPPPTDTQYF
-,TRBV12-3/TRBV12-4,15,TRBJ1-5,-,TGTGCCAGCAGTCCGACAGTCTATAGCAATCAGCCCCAGCATTTT,CASSPTVYSNQPQHF
-,TRBV7-9,15,TRBJ1-1,-,TGTGCCAGCAGCCCGGCAGGGGCGAGCGGCACTGAAGCTTTCTTT,CASSPAGASGTEAFF
-,TRBV6-6,15,TRBJ1-2,-,TGTGCCAGCAGTTACTCGCGGGGGCAGGGAAGGGGCTACACCTTC,CASSYSRGQGRGYTF
few,TRBV7-2,12,TRBJ1-2,-,TGTGCCAGCAGCACTGACACATATGGCTACACCTTC,CASSTDTYGYTF
-,TRBV12-3/TRBV12-4,17,TRBJ1-6,-,TGTGCCAGCAGTTTAGCGCACGGGACTGAAGTTAATTCACCCCTCCACTTT,CASSLAHGTEVNSPLHF
many,TRBV30,14,TRBJ2-2,-,TGTGCCTGCCAACGGACCACGAACACCGGGGAGCTGTTTTTT,CACQRTTNTGELFF
few,TRBV4-3,14,TRBJ2-3,-,TGCGCCAGCACCTGGCGGCGGGGGCCAGATACGCAGTATTTT,CASTWRRGPDTQYF
few,TRBV20-1,13,TRBJ2-4,-,TGCAGTGCTAGATCGGGGCTGGGAAACATTCAGTACTTC,CSARSGLGNIQYF
many,TRBV7-2,18,TRBJ2-1,TRBD2,TGTGCCAGCAGGACCCTAGCGGGGGGGGCAGACCTCTACAATGAGCAGTTCTTC,CASRTLAGGADLYNEQFF